This TCR beta chain emerged from a study of CD8 T cells in ankylosing spondylitis. Study-level findings and limits: Within matched ankylosing spondylitis synovial fluid, disease-linked clones were reportedly significantly enriched. Apparently characteristic of ankylosing spondylitis blood was a TCR beta motif (fewer than 10 highly homologous variants). Clones linked to disease, bearing a CD8+ phenotype, were relatively rare in peripheral blood.

This clonotype was seen more than once but under ten times. Its antigen is not known. TCRdb reprocessed the 5' RACE reads with MiXCR, giving one entry per CDR3 protein. The sample consists of a few hundred thousand distinct CDR3 sequences, 20% to 25% of them appearing once. This CDR3 has 18 amino acids. Germline CDR1 is SGHAT and CDR2 is FQNNGV. J gave up 8 bases and V 5 bases, and 19 bases lay outside the gene matches. This clonotype was sampled from a male donor with ankylosing spondylitis or in good health (not recorded which). The rearrangement uses TRBV11-2 and TRBJ1-4; 8 nucleotides agree with TRBD1. Material: blood, either unsorted or a sorted T cell fraction (not recorded which). The CDR3 nucleotides read TGTGCCAGCAGCCCAATACCAATGACAGGGGAGGTAGTGGAAAAACTGTTTTTT. It yields the protein CASSPIPMTGEVVEKLFF. The full variable domain, rest sourced from reference TRBV11-2 and TRBJ1-4, is EAGVAQSPRYKIIEKRQSVAFWCNPISGHATLYWYQQILGQGPKLLIQFQNNGVVDDSQLPKDRFSAERLKGVDSTLKIQPAKLEDSAVYLCASSPIPMTGEVVEKLFFGSGTQLSVL.